One sample yielded the 14 T cell receptor beta chains listed below, sequenced in a study of blood T cell repertoires in COVID-19. Profiling relied on immunoSEQ multiplex PCR, and the TCRdb table lists in-frame clones only, not all of them. The repertoire has over 130,000 clones, over 65% of them found once; the top ten carry less than 2.5%. The sequenced sample consisted of peripheral blood. The receptor set was obtained from a man aged 70 or older with acute or convalescent COVID-19.

CDR3 sequence: CASSPPGTGNQPQHF. CDR3 in DNA: TGTGCCAGCAGCCCCCCCGGGACAGGCAATCAGCCCCAGCATTTT. The chain combines TRBV6-2 or TRBV6-3 with TRBJ1-5, with 7 bases matching TRBD1. The CDR3 covers 15 residues. The V gene end was trimmed by 6 bases and the J gene end by 2 bases; junction bases not matched to a gene: 7. The germline gives CDR1 MNHEY, CDR2 SVGEGT.

The chain couples TRBV7-8 to TRBJ1-3; D remains unclear. Trimming left V 3 bases short and J 8 bases short, with 11 bases between. The CDR3 extends over 13 amino acids. CDR1 SGHVS and CDR2 FQNEAQ come from the germline V gene. The CDR3: CASSFNPRDTIYF. The CDR3 nucleotides are TGTGCCAGCAGCTTTAATCCTCGGGACACCATATATTTT.

The V gene is TRBV10-2, the J gene TRBJ2-7; D not resolved. CDR1 is WSHSY and CDR2 is SAAADI in the germline V gene. V lost 7 bases, J lost 2 bases, and 15 bases lay in between. This CDR3 has 14 residues. For the CDR3, the DNA is TGCGCCAGCAAGATCCGGGTTGGCCCCTACGAGCAGTACTTC. This encodes CASKIRVGPYEQYF.

This chain connects TRBV7-6 to TRBJ2-3; TRBD2 matches 14 bases. CDR1 is SGHVS, CDR2 FNYEAQ, per germline. The CDR3 length is 19 residues. V trimming: 2 bases; J trimming: 3 bases; junction bases outside the gene matches: 10. CDR3 in DNA: TGTGCCAGCAGCTTATACGGGACTAGCGGGAGAAGAGGGACAGATACGCAGTATTTT. Amino acid sequence: CASSLYGTSGRRGTDTQYF.

This chain links TRBV5-6 with TRBJ1-2; 8 bases agree with TRBD1. This CDR3 contains 15 residues. Germline CDR1 SGHDT, CDR2 YYEEEE. The trim removed 2 bases at V and 0 bases at J, leaving 3 bases unmatched. The CDR3 nucleotides read TGTGCCAGCAGCTTTGGACAGGGAGCTAACTATGGCTACACCTTC. Its translation: CASSFGQGANYGYTF.

The V and J genes are TRBV6-6 and TRBJ1-2; 7 bases map to TRBD1. Germline V gives CDR1 MNHNY, CDR2 SVGAGI (reference sequence). The CDR3 consists of 14 residues. The junction had 7 bases not matched to a gene; V was cut back by 6 bases and J by 3 bases. This CDR3 reads CASSHDRVDYGYTF. Written as DNA, the CDR3 is TGTGCCAGCAGCCACGACAGGGTCGACTATGGCTACACCTTC.

In its sample, this clone was seen once. The chain employs TRBV5-1 and TRBJ2-5; D gene uncertain. The length of the CDR3 is 14 residues. CDR1 and CDR2 (germline): SGHRS, YFSETQ. V was cut by 0 bases and J by 1 base, with 7 bases left in between. For the CDR3, the DNA is TGCGCCAGCAGCTTGGAGGCAGGCCAAGAGACCCAGTACTTC. Protein: CASSLEAGQETQYF.

The chain is built from TRBV12-3 or TRBV12-4 and TRBJ1-3; no definite D call. This CDR3 has 12 amino acids. V lost 10 bases and J 0 bases, leaving 7 bases between the germline ends. CDR3 DNA: TGTGCCACCTCTTCCTCTGGAAACACCATATATTTT. Translation gives CATSSSGNTIYF.

The chain carries TRBV7-6 and TRBJ2-2, with D perhaps TRBD2 (5 bases). Germline values: CDR1 SGHVS, CDR2 FNYEAQ. The CDR3 spans 16 residues. The CDR3, as DNA: TGTGCTCGCAGACTAAGCACGTCCGCGAACACCGGGGAGCTGTTTTTT. Translation: CARRLSTSANTGELFF.

This clone was recorded only once. This rearrangement joins TRBV3-1 (or the pseudogene TRBV3-2) to TRBJ1-2, with 8 bases that match TRBD1. The trim removed 2 bases at V and 3 bases at J, leaving 2 bases unmatched. The germline V gene has CDR1 LGHDT and CDR2 YNNKEL (reference sequence). The CDR3 spans 14 residues. This CDR3 is CASSQPGGDYGYTF. In nucleotides, the CDR3 is TGTGCCAGCAGCCAACCAGGGGGCGACTATGGCTACACCTTC.

This clone was counted once. CDR3 residues: CSVAGTGPTNEKLFF. In nucleotides, the CDR3 is TGCAGCGTTGCCGGGACAGGGCCCACTAATGAAAAACTGTTTTTT. The rearrangement uses TRBV29-1 and TRBJ1-4, with 9 bases fitting TRBD1. Germline trimming cut 4 bases from V and 2 bases from J; bases unmatched to any gene: 5. From germline, CDR1 is SQVTM and CDR2 ANQGSEA. CDR3 length: 15 residues.

J is TRBJ1-6 and V is TRBV7-3, with D maybe TRBD1 (5 bases). CDR1 is SGHTA and CDR2 is FQGTGA in the germline V gene. The V end was cut by 1 base, the J end by 10 bases, with 14 bases between. The CDR3 totals 15 residues. The CDR3 region is CASSLRLGEGSPLHF. The CDR3 DNA reads as TGTGCCAGCAGCTTAAGGTTGGGGGAGGGATCACCCCTCCACTTT.

This sequence joins TRBV5-8 and TRBJ1-5; 7 positions match TRBD1. V gave up 4 bases and J gave up 1 base; unmatched junction bases: 8. The CDR3 is 16 residues long. The germline gives CDR1 SGHTS, CDR2 YDEGEE. The CDR3 DNA follows: TGTGCCAGCAGCGCGATAACAGGGGTCAGCAATCAGCCCCAGCATTTT. Protein sequence: CASSAITGVSNQPQHF.

The rearrangement uses TRBV20-1 and TRBJ1-6; D is uncertain. CDR3 length: 11 residues. The V and J ends lost 2 bases and 6 bases respectively, with 2 bases between them. In germline, CDR1 is DFQATT, CDR2 SNEGSKA (reference sequence). Written as DNA, the CDR3 is TGCAGTGCTAGACTTAATTCACCCCTCCACTTT. Amino acid sequence: CSARLNSPLHF.